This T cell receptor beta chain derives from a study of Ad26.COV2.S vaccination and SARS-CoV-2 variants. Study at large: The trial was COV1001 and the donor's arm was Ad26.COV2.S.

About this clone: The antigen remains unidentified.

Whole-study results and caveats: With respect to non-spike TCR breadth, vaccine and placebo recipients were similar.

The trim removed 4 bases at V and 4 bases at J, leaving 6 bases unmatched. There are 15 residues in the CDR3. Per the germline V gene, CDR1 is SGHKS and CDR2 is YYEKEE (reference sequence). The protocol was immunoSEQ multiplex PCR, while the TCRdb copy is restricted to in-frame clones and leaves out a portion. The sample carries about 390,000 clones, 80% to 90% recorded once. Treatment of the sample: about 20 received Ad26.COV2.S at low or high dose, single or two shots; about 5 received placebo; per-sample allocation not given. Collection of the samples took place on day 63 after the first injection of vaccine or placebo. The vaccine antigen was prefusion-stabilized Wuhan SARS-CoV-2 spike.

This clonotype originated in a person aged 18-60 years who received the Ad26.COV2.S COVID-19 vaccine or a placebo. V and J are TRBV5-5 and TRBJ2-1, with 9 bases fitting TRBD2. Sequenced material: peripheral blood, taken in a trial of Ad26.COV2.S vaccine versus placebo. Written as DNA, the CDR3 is TGTGCCAGCAGCGACCTGAGCGGGGGGTACAATGAGCAGTTCTTC. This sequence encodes CASSDLSGGYNEQFF.